The clone carrying this T cell receptor beta chain has ten or more counts. What it binds is not known. Noted time point: newly diagnosed GD, antithyroid drugs for less than 3 months. The TCR library was made from RNA extracted from PBMCs. V was pared by 0 bases and J by 8 bases, with 20 bases between. The V gene's germline CDR1 is SGDLS and CDR2 YYNGEE. The length of the CDR3 is 16 residues. Arm-PCR with iRepertoire HTBI primers amplified the CDR3 regions for these TCR beta libraries. TCRdb re-analysed the multiplex PCR reads in MiXCR, keeping a single row per CDR3 protein. This table holds 530,000 or so distinct CDR3 sequences, roughly 13% found once. The source of the sample is a study of regulatory T cells in long-lasting Graves disease. Overall study findings and caveats: Favored gene segments in persistent disease were TRBV28, TRBJ1-2 and TRBJ2-5.

The sample was also reused in another study, on T cells in Graves' hyperthyroidism and ophthalmopathy. Per that study: Hyperthyroidism was newly diagnosed in patients aged 18 to 65 (duration under 2 months). First-round RT-PCR of the TCR CDR3 relied on the HTBI primer set. Most clonotypes expanded in the thyroid (above 0.001) were also present in blood.

The sequences come from peripheral blood mononuclear cells (PBMCs), collected at new diagnosis, from a patient treated with antithyroid drugs. The clonotype was recovered from a man between 25 and 39 years old with Graves disease. The chain couples TRBV9 to TRBJ1-2; D is undetermined. CDR3 sequence reads: CASSVEAGLGYGGYTF. CDR3 sequence (DNA): TGTGCCAGCAGCGTAGAAGCAGGACTGGGCTATGGCGGCTACACCTTC.